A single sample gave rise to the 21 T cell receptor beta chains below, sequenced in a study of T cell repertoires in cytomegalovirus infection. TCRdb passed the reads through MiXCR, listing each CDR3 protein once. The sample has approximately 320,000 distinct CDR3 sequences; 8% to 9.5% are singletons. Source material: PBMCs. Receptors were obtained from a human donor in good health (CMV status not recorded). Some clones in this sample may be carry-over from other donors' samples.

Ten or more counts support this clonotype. The CDR3 loop is CASTFRAVYGYTF. CDR3 nucleotides: TGTGCCAGTACTTTTCGGGCGGTCTATGGCTACACCTTC. V gene TRBV28 combines with J gene TRBJ1-2; D uncertain. In germline, CDR1 is MDHEN, CDR2 SYDVKM. The CDR3 is 13 residues long. V was clipped by 9 bases and J by 4 bases, with 15 bases between them.

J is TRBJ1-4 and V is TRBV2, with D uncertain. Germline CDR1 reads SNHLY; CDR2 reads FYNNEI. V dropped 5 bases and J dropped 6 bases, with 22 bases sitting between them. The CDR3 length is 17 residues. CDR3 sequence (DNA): TGTGCCAGCAGTTCAATCCCCCCATCTTCGTCTGATGAAAAACTGTTTTTT. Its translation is CASSSIPPSSSDEKLFF.

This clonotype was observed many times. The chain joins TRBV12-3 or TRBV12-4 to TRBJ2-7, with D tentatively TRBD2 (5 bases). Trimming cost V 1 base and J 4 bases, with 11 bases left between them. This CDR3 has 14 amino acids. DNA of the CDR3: TGTGCCAGCAGTTTAGAGAGCGGACCTTACGAGCAGTACTTC. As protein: CASSLESGPYEQYF.

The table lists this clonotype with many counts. The CDR3 DNA reads TGTGCCAGCGATGGACAGGGGTCCCGCTATAGCAATCAGCCCCAGCATTTT. Translating gives CASDGQGSRYSNQPQHF. The chain recombines TRBV6-6 with TRBJ1-5, with TRBD1 identical over 9 bases. Per the germline V gene, CDR1 is MNHNY and CDR2 is SVGAGI (reference sequence). This CDR3 comprises 17 residues. The trim removed 8 bases at V and 0 bases at J, leaving 11 bases unmatched.

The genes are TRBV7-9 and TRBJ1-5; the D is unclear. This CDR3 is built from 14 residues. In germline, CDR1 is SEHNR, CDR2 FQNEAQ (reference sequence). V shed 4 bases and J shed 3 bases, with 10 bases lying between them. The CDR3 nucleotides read TGTGCCAGCAGCTCCTCGGGGTACAATCAGCCCCAGCATTTT. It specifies CASSSSGYNQPQHF.

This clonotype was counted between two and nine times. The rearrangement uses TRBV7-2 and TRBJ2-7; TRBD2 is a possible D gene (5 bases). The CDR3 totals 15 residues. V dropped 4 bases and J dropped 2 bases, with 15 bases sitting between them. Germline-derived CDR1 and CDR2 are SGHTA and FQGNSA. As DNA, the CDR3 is TGTGCCAGCAGCTCCCTTGGTAGCGCGACCTACGAGCAGTACTTC. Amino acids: CASSSLGSATYEQYF.

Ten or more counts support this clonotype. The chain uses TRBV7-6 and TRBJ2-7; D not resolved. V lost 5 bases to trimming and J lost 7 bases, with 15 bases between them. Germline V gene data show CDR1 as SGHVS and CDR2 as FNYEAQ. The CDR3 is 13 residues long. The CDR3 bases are TGTGCCAGCAGCGTACGACCTTCAGTGGAGCAGTACTTC. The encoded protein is CASSVRPSVEQYF.

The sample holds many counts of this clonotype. CDR3 sequence (DNA): TGTGCCAGCAGCCTCCGCCGGGACAGGCCAGGTAGCGCTGAAGCTTTCTTT. Its translation: CASSLRRDRPGSAEAFF. V and J are TRBV7-9 and TRBJ1-1; 8 positions agree with TRBD1. The CDR3 extends over 17 amino acids. Per the germline V gene, CDR1 is SEHNR and CDR2 is FQNEAQ (reference sequence). The ends lost 5 bases at V and 6 bases at J; junction bases unmatched: 17.

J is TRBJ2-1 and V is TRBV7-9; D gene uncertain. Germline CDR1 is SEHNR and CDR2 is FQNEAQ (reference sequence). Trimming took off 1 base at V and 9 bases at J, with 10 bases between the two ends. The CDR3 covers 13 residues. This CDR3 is CASSLGWDVEQFF. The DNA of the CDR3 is TGTGCCAGCAGCTTAGGATGGGATGTTGAGCAGTTCTTC.

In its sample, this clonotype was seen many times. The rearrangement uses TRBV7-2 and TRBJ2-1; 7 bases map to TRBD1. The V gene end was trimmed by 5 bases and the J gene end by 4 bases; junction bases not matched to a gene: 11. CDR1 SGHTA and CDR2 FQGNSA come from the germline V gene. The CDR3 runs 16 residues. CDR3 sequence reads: CASSEQPGQLYNEQFF. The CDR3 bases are TGTGCCAGCAGCGAACAACCGGGACAGCTTTACAATGAGCAGTTCTTC.

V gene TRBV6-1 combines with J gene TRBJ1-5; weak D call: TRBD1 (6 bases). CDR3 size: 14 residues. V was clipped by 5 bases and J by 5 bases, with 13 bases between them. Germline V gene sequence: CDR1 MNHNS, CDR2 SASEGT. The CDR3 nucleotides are TGTGCCAGCAGTTACGGGCAGGGGTATCAGCCCCAGCATTTT. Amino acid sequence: CASSYGQGYQPQHF.

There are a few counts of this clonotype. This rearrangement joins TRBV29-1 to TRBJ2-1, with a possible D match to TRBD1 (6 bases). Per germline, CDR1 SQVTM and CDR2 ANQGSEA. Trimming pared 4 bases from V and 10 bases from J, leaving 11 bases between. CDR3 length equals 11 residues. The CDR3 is CSVGDTREQFF. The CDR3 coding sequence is TGCAGCGTTGGGGACACCCGGGAGCAGTTCTTC.

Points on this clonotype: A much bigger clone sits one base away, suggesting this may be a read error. The CDR3 DNA reads TGTGCCAACAGCTTAAGGGACAGGGTGAACACCGGGGAGCTGTTTTTT. Its translation: CANSLRDRVNTGELFF. V gene TRBV7-8 combines with J gene TRBJ2-2; 9 bases fit TRBD1. The CDR3 runs 16 residues. Germline CDR1 and CDR2: SGHVS and FQNEAQ. Filled out from reference TRBV7-8 and TRBJ2-2, the complete variable domain reads GAGVSQSPRYKVAKRGQDVALRCDPISGHVSLFWYQQALGQGPEFLTYFQNEAQLDKSGLPSDRFFAERPEGSVSTLKIQRTQQEDSAVYLCANSLRDRVNTGELFFGEGSRLTVL.

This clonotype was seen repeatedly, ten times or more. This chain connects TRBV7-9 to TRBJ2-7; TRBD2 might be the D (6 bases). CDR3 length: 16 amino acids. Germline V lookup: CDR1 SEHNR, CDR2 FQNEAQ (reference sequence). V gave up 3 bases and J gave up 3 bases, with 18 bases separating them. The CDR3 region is CASSFGGRATLYEQYF. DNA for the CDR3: TGTGCCAGCAGCTTTGGGGGGAGAGCTACCCTCTACGAGCAGTACTTC.

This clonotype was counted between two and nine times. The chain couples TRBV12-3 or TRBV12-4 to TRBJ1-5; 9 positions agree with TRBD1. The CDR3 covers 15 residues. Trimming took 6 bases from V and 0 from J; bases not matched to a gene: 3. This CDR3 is CASRGQGHSNQPQHF. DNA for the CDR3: TGTGCCAGCAGGGGACAGGGCCATAGCAATCAGCCCCAGCATTTT.

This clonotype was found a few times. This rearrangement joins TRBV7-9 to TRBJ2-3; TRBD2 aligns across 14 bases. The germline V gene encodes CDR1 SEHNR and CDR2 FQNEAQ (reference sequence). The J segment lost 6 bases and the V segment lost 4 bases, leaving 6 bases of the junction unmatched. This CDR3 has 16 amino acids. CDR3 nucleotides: TGTGCCAGCAGCTCGACTAGCGGGAGGGCCTTTGATACGCAGTATTTT. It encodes CASSSTSGRAFDTQYF.

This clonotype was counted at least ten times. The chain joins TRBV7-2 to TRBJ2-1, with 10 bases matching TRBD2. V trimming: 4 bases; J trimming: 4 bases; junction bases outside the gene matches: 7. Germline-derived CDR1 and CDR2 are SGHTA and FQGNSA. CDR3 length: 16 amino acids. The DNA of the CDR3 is TGTGCCAGCAGCTCCGGACTAGCGGTGTTATACAATGAGCAGTTCTTC. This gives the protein CASSSGLAVLYNEQFF.

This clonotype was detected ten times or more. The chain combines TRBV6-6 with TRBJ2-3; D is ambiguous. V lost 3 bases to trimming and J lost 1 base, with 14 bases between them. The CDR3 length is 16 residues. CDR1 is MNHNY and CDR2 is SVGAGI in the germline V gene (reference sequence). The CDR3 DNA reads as TGTGCCAGCAGTTATTCCCCGGCCTTTGGCACAGATACGCAGTATTTT. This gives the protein CASSYSPAFGTDTQYF.

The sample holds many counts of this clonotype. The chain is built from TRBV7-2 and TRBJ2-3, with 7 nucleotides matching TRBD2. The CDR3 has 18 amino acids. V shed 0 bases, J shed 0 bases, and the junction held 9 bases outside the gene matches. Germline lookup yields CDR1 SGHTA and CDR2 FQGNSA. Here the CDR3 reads CASSLAGGIGYSTDTQYF. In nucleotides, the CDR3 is TGTGCCAGCAGCTTAGCGGGGGGGATCGGGTATAGCACAGATACGCAGTATTTT.

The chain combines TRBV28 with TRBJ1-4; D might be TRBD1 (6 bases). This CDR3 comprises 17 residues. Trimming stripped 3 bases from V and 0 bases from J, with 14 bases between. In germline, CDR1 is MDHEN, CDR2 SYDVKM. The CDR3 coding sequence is TGTGCCAGCAGTTTGGCTATTACAGGGTCAACTAATGAAAAACTGTTTTTT. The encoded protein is CASSLAITGSTNEKLFF.

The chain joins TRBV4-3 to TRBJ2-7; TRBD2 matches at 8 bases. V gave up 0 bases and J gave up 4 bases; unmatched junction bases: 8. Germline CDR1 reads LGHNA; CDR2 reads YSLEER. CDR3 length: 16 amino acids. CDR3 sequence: CASSQDRIAGWYEQYF. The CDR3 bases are TGCGCCAGCAGCCAAGATCGGATAGCGGGGTGGTACGAGCAGTACTTC.